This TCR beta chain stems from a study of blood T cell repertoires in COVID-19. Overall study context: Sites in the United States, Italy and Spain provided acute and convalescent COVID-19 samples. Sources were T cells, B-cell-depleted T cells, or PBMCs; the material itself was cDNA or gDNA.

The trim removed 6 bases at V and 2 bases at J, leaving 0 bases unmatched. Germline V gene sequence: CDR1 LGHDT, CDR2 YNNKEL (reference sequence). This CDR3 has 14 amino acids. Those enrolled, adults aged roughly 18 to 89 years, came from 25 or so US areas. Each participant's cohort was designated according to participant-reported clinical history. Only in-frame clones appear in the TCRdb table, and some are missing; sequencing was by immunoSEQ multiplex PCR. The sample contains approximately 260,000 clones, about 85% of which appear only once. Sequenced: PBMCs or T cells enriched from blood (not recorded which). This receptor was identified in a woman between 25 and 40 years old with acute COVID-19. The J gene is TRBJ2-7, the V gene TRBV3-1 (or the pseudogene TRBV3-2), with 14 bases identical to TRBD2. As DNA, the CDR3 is TGTGCCAGCAGGACTAGCGGGAGGGCCTACGAGCAGTACTTC. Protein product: CASRTSGRAYEQYF.